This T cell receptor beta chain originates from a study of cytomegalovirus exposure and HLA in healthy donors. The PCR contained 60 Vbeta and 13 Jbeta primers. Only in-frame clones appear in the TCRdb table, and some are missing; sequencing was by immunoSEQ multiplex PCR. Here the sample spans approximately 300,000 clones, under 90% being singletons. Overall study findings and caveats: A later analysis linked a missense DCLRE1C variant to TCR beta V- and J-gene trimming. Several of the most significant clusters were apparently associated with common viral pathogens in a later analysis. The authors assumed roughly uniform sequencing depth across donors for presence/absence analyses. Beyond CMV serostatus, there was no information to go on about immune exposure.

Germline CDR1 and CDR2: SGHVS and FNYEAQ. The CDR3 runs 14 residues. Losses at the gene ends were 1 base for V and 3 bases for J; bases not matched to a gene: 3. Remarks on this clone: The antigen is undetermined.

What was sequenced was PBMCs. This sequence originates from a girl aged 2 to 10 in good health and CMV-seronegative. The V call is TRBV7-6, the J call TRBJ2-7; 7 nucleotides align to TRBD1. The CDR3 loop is CASSLGGDSYEQYF. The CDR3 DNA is TGTGCCAGCAGCTTAGGAGGGGACAGCTACGAGCAGTACTTC. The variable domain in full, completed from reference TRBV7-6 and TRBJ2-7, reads GAGVSQSPRYKVTKRGQDVALRCDPISGHVSLYWYRQALGQGPEFLTYFNYEAQQDKSGLPNDRFSAERPEGSISTLTIQRTEQRDSAMYRCASSLGGDSYEQYFGPGTRLTVT.